This TCR beta chain comes out of a study of CD8+ T cells in alopecia areata. Whole-study results and caveats: The study found higher clonality in lesional than normal scalp, especially in alopecia totalis/universalis.

RNA was isolated and reverse transcribed to cDNA, the sequencing template. The table came from immunoSEQ multiplex PCR; TCRdb's copy has only in-frame clones and leaves some out. The sample includes some 110,000 clones, roughly two thirds of them seen just once. This CDR3 is 15 amino acids long. The V gene lost 1 base and the J gene lost 3 bases, with 12 bases spanning the gap. Per the germline V gene, CDR1 is MGHRA and CDR2 is YSYEKL. Remarks on this clone: Its antigen is unidentified.

This TCR came from a human donor in good health. This chain joins TRBV4-1 and TRBJ1-2, with D possibly TRBD1 on 5 matching bases. The material sequenced was CD4+ T cells sorted from blood. CDR3 in DNA: TGCGCCAGCAGCCAAGCAGACAGACCGCACTATGGCTACACCTTC. It encodes CASSQADRPHYGYTF.